This entry describes one T cell receptor (beta chain). Its antigen is as yet unknown. The PCR used 60 Vbeta and 13 Jbeta primers. Method: immunoSEQ multiplex PCR; TCRdb's copy keeps in-frame clones and lacks some. The repertoire has about 110,000 clones, 70% to 80% of them found once; the top ten carry 4.2%. The data were taken from a study of cytomegalovirus exposure and HLA in healthy donors. Whole-study results and caveats: High sensitivity and specificity were reportedly achieved when the classifier diagnosed cytomegalovirus status. TCR beta sequences reportedly predicted most subjects' HLA-A and HLA-B alleles accurately. In an earlier analysis, about 90% or about 30%: the productive usage of most TCR beta V segments. Overall, approximately 150 TCR beta chains were annotated as cytomegalovirus-associated.

Trimming stripped 1 base from V and 3 bases from J, with 10 bases between. CDR1 and CDR2 (germline): SNHLY, FYNNEI. The CDR3 consists of 16 residues. The TCR was taken from a woman aged 40-49 years in good health and CMV-seropositive. The chain has TRBV2 and TRBJ1-6, with D perhaps TRBD1 (5 bases). The sequenced material came from PBMCs. The CDR3 bases are TGTGCCAGCAGTGAAGAGGGGATGTTCTATAATTCACCCCTCCACTTT. Amino acids: CASSEEGMFYNSPLHF.